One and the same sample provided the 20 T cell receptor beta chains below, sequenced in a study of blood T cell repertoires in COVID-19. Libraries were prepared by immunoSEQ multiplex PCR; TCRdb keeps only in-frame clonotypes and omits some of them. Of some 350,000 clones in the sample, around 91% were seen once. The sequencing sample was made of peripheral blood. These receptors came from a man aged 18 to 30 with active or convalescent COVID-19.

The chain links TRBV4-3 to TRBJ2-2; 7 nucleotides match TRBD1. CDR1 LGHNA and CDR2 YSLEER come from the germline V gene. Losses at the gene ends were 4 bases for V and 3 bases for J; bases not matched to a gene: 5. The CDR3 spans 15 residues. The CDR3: CASSPRGLDTGELFF. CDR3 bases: TGCGCCAGCAGCCCGAGGGGGCTCGACACCGGGGAGCTGTTTTTT.

CDR3 loop: CASSLSGGRPETQYF. As DNA, the CDR3 is TGTGCCAGCAGCTTAAGCGGGGGTCGTCCGGAGACCCAGTACTTC. V gene TRBV7-2 combines with J gene TRBJ2-5, with TRBD2 matching over 8 bases. CDR1 and CDR2 from the germline V gene are SGHTA and FQGNSA. The CDR3 totals 15 residues. Unmatched junction bases numbered 7, after V lost 2 bases and J lost 5 bases.

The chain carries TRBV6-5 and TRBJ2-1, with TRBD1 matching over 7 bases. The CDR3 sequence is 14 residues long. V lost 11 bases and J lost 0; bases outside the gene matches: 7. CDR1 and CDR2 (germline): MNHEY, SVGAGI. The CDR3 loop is CAAGGTSSYNEQFF. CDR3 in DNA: TGTGCCGCAGGGGGAACCAGCTCCTACAATGAGCAGTTCTTC.

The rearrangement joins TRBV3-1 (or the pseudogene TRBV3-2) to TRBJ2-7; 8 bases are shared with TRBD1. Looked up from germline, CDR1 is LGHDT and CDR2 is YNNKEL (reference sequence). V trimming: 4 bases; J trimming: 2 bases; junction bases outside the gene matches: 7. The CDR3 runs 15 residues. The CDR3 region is CASSRYADRAYEQYF. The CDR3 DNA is TGTGCCAGCAGCCGCTATGCGGACAGGGCCTACGAGCAGTACTTC.

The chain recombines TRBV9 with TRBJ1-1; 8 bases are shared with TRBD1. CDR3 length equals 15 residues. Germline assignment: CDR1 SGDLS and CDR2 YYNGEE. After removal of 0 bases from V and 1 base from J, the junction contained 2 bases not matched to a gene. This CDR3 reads CASSVGQGRNTEAFF. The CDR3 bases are TGTGCCAGCAGCGTAGGACAGGGGCGGAACACTGAAGCTTTCTTT.

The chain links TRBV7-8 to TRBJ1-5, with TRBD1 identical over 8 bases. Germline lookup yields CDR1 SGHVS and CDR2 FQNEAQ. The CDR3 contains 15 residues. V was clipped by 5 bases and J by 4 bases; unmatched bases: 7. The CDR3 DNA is TGTGCCAGCAGCGCCCAGGGGGCGAGGAATCAGCCCCAGCATTTT. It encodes CASSAQGARNQPQHF.

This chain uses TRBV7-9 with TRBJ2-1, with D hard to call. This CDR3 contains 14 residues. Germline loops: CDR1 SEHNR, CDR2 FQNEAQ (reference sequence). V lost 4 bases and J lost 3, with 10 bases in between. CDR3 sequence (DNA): TGTGCCAGCAGCTCCAGTGGTGTCTACAATGAGCAGTTCTTC. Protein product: CASSSSGVYNEQFF.

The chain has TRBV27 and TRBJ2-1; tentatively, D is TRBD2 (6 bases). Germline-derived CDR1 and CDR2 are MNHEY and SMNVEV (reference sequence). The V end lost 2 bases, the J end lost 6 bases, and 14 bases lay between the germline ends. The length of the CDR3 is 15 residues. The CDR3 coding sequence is TGTGCCAGCAGTTTACCCGGGAGTAAGGGCAATGAGCAGTTCTTC. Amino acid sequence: CASSLPGSKGNEQFF.

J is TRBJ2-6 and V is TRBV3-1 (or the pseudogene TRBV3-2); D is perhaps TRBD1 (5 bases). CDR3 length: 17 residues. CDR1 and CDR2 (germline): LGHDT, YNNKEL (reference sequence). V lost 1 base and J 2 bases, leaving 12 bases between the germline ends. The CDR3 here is CASSQGGEGAGANVLTF. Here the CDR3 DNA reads TGTGCCAGCAGCCAAGGTGGTGAAGGGGCTGGGGCCAACGTCCTGACTTTC.

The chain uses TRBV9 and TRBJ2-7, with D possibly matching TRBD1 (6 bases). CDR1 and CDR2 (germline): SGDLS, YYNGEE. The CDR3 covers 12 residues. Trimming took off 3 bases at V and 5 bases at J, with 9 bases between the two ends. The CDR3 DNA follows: TGTGCCAGCAGCGAGGGACAAGACGAGCAGTACTTC. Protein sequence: CASSEGQDEQYF.

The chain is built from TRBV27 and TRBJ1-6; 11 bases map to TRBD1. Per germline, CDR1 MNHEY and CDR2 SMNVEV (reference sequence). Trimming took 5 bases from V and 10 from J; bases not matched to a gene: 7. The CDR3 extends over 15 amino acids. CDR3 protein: CASSPGTGGLSPLHF. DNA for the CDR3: TGTGCCAGCAGTCCAGGGACAGGGGGTTTGTCACCCCTCCACTTT.

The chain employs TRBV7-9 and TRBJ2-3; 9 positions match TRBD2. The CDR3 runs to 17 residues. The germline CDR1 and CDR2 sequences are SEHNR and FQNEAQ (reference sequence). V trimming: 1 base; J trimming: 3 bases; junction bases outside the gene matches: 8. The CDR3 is CASSLGGRAWGTDTQYF. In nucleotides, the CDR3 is TGTGCCAGCAGCTTAGGCGGGAGGGCCTGGGGAACAGATACGCAGTATTTT.

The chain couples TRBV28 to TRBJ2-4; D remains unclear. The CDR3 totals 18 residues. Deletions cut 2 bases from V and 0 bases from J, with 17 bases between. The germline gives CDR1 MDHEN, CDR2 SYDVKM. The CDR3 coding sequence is TGTGCCAGCAGTTTAGCCAGGCGAACGACATCAGCCAAAAACATTCAGTACTTC. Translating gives CASSLARRTTSAKNIQYF. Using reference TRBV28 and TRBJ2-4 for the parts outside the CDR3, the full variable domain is DVKVTQSSRYLVKRTGEKVFLECVQDMDHENMFWYRQDPGLGLRLIYFSYDVKMKEKGDIPEGYSVSREKKERFSLILESASTNQTSMYLCASSLARRTTSAKNIQYFGAGTRLSVL.

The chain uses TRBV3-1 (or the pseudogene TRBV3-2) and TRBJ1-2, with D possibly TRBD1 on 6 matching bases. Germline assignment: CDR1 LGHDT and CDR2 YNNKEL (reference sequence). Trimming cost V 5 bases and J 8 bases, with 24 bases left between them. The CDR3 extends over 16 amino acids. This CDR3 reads CASSASQVRGSRGYTF. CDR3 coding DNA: TGTGCCAGCAGCGCAAGTCAAGTCAGGGGATCGCGAGGCTACACCTTC.

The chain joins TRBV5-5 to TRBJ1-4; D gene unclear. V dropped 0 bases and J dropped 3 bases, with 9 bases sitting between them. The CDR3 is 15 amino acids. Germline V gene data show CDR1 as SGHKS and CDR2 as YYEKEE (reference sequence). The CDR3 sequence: CASSLARGSNEKLFF. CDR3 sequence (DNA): TGTGCCAGCAGCTTGGCGCGGGGTTCTAATGAAAAACTGTTTTTT. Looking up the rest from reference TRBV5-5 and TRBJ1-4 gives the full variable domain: DAGVTQSPTHLIKTRGQQVTLRCSPISGHKSVSWYQQVLGQGPQFIFQYYEKEERGRGNFPDRFSARQFPNYSSELNVNALLLGDSALYLCASSLARGSNEKLFFGSGTQLSVL.

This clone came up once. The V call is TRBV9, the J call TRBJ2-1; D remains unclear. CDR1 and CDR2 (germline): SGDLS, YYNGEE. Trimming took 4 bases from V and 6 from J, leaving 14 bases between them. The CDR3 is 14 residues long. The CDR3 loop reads CASSPNLIGNEQFF. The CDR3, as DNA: TGTGCCAGCAGCCCCAATTTAATCGGCAATGAGCAGTTCTTC.

The CDR3 DNA reads TGTGCCAGCAGCCCCTTAGTAAGCCCCACAGATACGCAGTATTTT. Protein product: CASSPLVSPTDTQYF. The chain joins TRBV7-2 to TRBJ2-3; no definite D call. The V gene's germline CDR1 is SGHTA and CDR2 FQGNSA. Between the trimmed V and J ends, which lost 5 bases and 2 bases, there was a span of 14 bases. The CDR3 is made up of 15 amino acids.

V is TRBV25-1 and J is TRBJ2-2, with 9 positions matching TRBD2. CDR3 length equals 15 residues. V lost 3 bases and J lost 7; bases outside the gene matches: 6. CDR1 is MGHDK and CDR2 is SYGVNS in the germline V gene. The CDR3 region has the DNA TGTGCCAGCAGTGAGCAGGCTAGCGGGAACGGGGAGCTGTTTTTT. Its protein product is CASSEQASGNGELFF. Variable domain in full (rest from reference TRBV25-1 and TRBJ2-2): EADIYQTPRYLVIGTGKKITLECSQTMGHDKMYWYQQDPGMELHLIHYSYGVNSTEKGDLSSESTVSRIRTEHFPLTLESARPSHTSQYLCASSEQASGNGELFFGEGSRLTVL.

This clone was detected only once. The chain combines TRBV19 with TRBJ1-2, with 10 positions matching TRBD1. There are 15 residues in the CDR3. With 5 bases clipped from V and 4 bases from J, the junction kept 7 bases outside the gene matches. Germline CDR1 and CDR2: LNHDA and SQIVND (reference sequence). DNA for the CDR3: TGTGCCAGTAGTCCTCTCGGGACAGGGGTCTATGGCTACACCTTC. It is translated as CASSPLGTGVYGYTF.

The CDR3 DNA reads as TGTGCCAGCAGTCCCCCCACAGGTGAAGCTTTCTTT. It translates to CASSPPTGEAFF. J is TRBJ1-1 and V is TRBV28; TRBD1 might be the D (5 bases). The V gene's germline CDR1 is MDHEN and CDR2 SYDVKM. The germline V and J ends were trimmed by 5 bases and 7 bases, with 11 bases remaining between them. The CDR3 consists of 12 residues.